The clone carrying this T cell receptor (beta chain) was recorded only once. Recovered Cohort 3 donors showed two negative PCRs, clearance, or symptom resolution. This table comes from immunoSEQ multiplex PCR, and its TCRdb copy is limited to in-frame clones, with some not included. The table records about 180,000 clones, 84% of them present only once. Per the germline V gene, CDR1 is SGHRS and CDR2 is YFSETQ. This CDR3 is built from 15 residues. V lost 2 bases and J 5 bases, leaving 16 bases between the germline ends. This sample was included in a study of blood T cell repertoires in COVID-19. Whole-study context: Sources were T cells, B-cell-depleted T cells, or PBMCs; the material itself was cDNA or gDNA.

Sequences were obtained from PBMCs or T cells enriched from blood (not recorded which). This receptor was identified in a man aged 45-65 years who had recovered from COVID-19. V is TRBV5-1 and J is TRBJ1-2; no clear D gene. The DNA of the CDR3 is TGCGCCAGCAGCTTTAGTCCCGGGGAAGGATATGGCTACACCTTC. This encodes CASSFSPGEGYGYTF. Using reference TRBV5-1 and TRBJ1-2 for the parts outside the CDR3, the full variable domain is KAGVTQTPRYLIKTRGQQVTLSCSPISGHRSVSWYQQTPGQGLQFLFEYFSETQRNKGNFPGRFSGRQFSNSRSEMNVSTLELGDSALYLCASSFSPGEGYGYTFGSGTRLTVV.